This section outlines one T cell receptor (beta chain) sequence together with its context. These data are taken from a study of CD8+ T cells in alopecia areata. cDNA prepared by RNA extraction and subsequent reverse transcription served as the template for sequencing. Generated by immunoSEQ multiplex PCR, the TCRdb table keeps only in-frame clones and is missing some. The data contain about 69,000 clones, roughly 60% of them singletons. The sequences come from CD8+ T cells sorted from blood, collected at week 0. The TCR was taken from a human donor with alopecia areata.

The CDR3 DNA reads TGTGCCAGCAGTAGGGACAGCTCCTATGGCTACACCTTC. This gives the protein CASSRDSSYGYTF. The chain uses TRBV27 and TRBJ1-2, with 7 bases identical to TRBD1. The junction had 4 bases not matched to a gene; V was cut back by 5 bases and J by 4 bases. This CDR3 has 13 amino acids. Per germline, CDR1 MNHEY and CDR2 SMNVEV (reference sequence).